This record covers a single T cell receptor (beta chain). Its antigen is unknown. This entry comes from a study of vaccination and CD4 T cells after COVID-19. On the study more broadly: Blood was drawn a median around 66 days post second dose, range 14 to 241.

Treatment described: approximately nine-day PBMC culture with coronavirus spike peptide pools or control peptides (ViraFEST assay). ViraFEST enlarged antigen-specific T cell populations with peptide pools and afterwards sequenced TCRs. Cultured CD4+ T cell DNA was sequenced using the Oncomine TCR Beta short-read assay. TCRdb ran MiXCR on the PCR reads and lists one entry per CDR3 protein. This table has some 20,000 distinct CDR3 sequences, approximately 50% appearing once. The CDR3 contains 15 residues. J was trimmed by 5 bases and V by 0 bases; bases with no gene match: 3. Per the germline V gene, CDR1 is GTSNPN and CDR2 is SVGIG (reference sequence).

The sequencing input was CD4+ T cells from blood, cultured in vitro. The genes are TRBV30 and TRBJ1-6; 8 positions match TRBD1. This TCR was sampled from a human donor who had recovered from COVID-19. The DNA for the CDR3 is TGTGCCTGGAGTGTACCGACAGGGGATAATTCACCCCTCCACTTT. It yields the protein CAWSVPTGDNSPLHF.